This entry lists 27 T cell receptor beta chains sequenced from one sample in a study of blood T cell repertoires in COVID-19. TCRdb's copy holds only in-frame clones and misses some; the assay was immunoSEQ multiplex PCR. Of about 170,000 clones listed, approximately 84% were seen once; the top ten hold 22%. The specimen sequenced was peripheral blood. The receptors come from a woman of 80 years or more with acute or convalescent COVID-19.

V gene TRBV6-5 combines with J gene TRBJ1-2, with D possibly being TRBD1 (5 bases). The germline CDR1 and CDR2 sequences are MNHEY and SVGAGI. The CDR3 loop spans 13 amino acids. Deletions cut 2 bases from V and 2 bases from J, with 6 bases between. The DNA of the CDR3 is TGTGCCAGCAGTTACCAGGGAAACTATGGCTACACCTTC. Amino acids: CASSYQGNYGYTF.

This clone was seen more than once but under ten times. The chain combines TRBV2 with TRBJ1-3; a possible D gene is TRBD1 (6 bases). Trimming took off 4 bases at V and 8 bases at J, with 12 bases between the two ends. CDR3 length: 13 residues. Per the germline V gene, CDR1 is SNHLY and CDR2 is FYNNEI. The CDR3 nucleotides read TGTGCCAGCAGTGCCCAGGGGCTGCACACCATATATTTT. Translation: CASSAQGLHTIYF.

The rearrangement uses TRBV15 and TRBJ2-7, with 10 bases matching TRBD2. The junction had 7 bases not matched to a gene; V was cut back by 6 bases and J by 5 bases. CDR1 is LNHNV and CDR2 is YYDKDF in the germline V gene (reference sequence). The CDR3 loop spans 14 amino acids. The CDR3 nucleotides are TGTGCCACCAGACAGATTGGGACTAGCGACGAGCAGTACTTC. Translated, it gives CATRQIGTSDEQYF.

J is TRBJ1-2 and V is TRBV5-4; D call uncertain. CDR1 and CDR2 from the germline V gene are SGHNT and YYREEE (reference sequence). Trimming left V 4 bases short and J 7 bases short, with 17 bases between. The CDR3 loop spans 14 amino acids. CDR3 in amino acids: CASSPAERISGYTF. CDR3 nucleotides: TGTGCCAGCAGCCCGGCCGAGAGGATCTCTGGCTACACCTTC.

The rearrangement uses TRBV5-1 and TRBJ2-3; 7 bases are shared with TRBD2. Germline lookup yields CDR1 SGHRS and CDR2 YFSETQ. Trimming took 0 bases from V and 0 from J; bases not matched to a gene: 4. The CDR3 is made up of 16 amino acids. CDR3 DNA: TGCGCCAGCAGCTTGGGGCTAGCGGAGAGCACAGATACGCAGTATTTT. Protein product: CASSLGLAESTDTQYF. Filled out from reference TRBV5-1 and TRBJ2-3, the complete variable domain reads KAGVTQTPRYLIKTRGQQVTLSCSPISGHRSVSWYQQTPGQGLQFLFEYFSETQRNKGNFPGRFSGRQFSNSRSEMNVSTLELGDSALYLCASSLGLAESTDTQYFGPGTRLTVL.

The genes are TRBV30 and TRBJ2-2, with D tentatively TRBD2 (5 bases). From germline, CDR1 is GTSNPN and CDR2 SVGIG (reference sequence). Trimming shortened V by 0 bases and J by 1 base, and 12 bases separated the two germline ends. The CDR3 length is 16 residues. The CDR3 region is CAWSVQILGNTGELFF. In nucleotides, the CDR3 is TGTGCCTGGAGTGTACAGATACTAGGGAACACCGGGGAGCTGTTTTTT.

This sequence joins TRBV7-9 and TRBJ1-3, with D perhaps TRBD1 (6 bases). Trimming took off 5 bases at V and 0 bases at J, with 11 bases between the two ends. Germline V gene data show CDR1 as SEHNR and CDR2 as FQNEAQ (reference sequence). CDR3 length: 15 residues. This chain's CDR3 is CASSQDRDSGNTIYF. In nucleotides, the CDR3 is TGTGCCAGCAGCCAGGACAGAGACTCTGGAAACACCATATATTTT. Supplemented by reference TRBV7-9 and TRBJ1-3, the full variable domain reads DTGVSQNPRHKITKRGQNVTFRCDPISEHNRLYWYRQTLGQGPEFLTYFQNEAQLEKSRLLSDRFSAERPKGSFSTLEIQRTEQGDSAMYLCASSQDRDSGNTIYFGEGSWLTVV.

This sequence joins TRBV4-1 and TRBJ2-3, with 7 positions matching TRBD2. CDR1 and CDR2 (germline): MGHRA, YSYEKL. This CDR3 is 16 amino acids long. Trimming removed 1 base from V and 4 bases from J; junction bases left unmatched: 8. CDR3 loop: CASSQVGGRTADTQYF. CDR3 coding DNA: TGCGCCAGCAGCCAAGTCGGCGGGAGAACGGCAGATACGCAGTATTTT.

Only one count was recorded for this clone. This chain links TRBV10-2 with TRBJ2-3, with TRBD1 matching over 9 bases. Unmatched junction bases numbered 7, after V lost 8 bases and J lost 1 base. Looked up from germline, CDR1 is WSHSY and CDR2 is SAAADI. The CDR3 runs 15 residues. DNA of the CDR3: TGCGCCAGCCTAGACAGGGGGTTAGGCACAGATACGCAGTATTTT. As protein: CASLDRGLGTDTQYF.

V is TRBV5-5 and J is TRBJ1-2; perhaps TRBD1 as D (6 bases). Germline V gene sequence: CDR1 SGHKS, CDR2 YYEKEE (reference sequence). CDR3 size: 15 residues. Trimming left V 0 bases short and J 0 bases short, with 9 bases between. As DNA, the CDR3 is TGTGCCAGCAGCTTGGGAGGACAGACTAACTATGGCTACACCTTC. The encoded protein is CASSLGGQTNYGYTF.

This sequence joins TRBV12-3 or TRBV12-4 and TRBJ1-1; 7 bases agree with TRBD1. The CDR3 length is 13 residues. Trimming at V came to 7 bases and at J to 11 bases, leaving 13 bases not matched to a gene. DNA for the CDR3: TGTGCCAGCACACCTGCTAAGGGGGCTAGTGCTTTCTTT. It is translated as CASTPAKGASAFF.

The V gene is TRBV19, the J gene TRBJ2-2, with a weak D call TRBD2 (6 bases). Trimming stripped 6 bases from V and 3 bases from J, with 14 bases between. CDR3 length: 15 amino acids. CDR1 and CDR2 from the germline V gene are LNHDA and SQIVND (reference sequence). CDR3 sequence reads: CASRRPSDHTGELFF. CDR3 bases: TGTGCCAGTAGGCGACCTAGCGACCACACCGGGGAGCTGTTTTTT.

This clone has a single count. V usage is TRBV19 and J usage is TRBJ1-1; D not resolved. Germline CDR1 LNHDA, CDR2 SQIVND (reference sequence). The V gene lost 1 base and the J gene lost 3 bases, with 12 bases spanning the gap. The CDR3 is made up of 15 amino acids. The CDR3 DNA sequence: TGTGCCAGTAGTATAGTAAACTTCAAAGACACTGAAGCTTTCTTT. This gives the protein CASSIVNFKDTEAFF.

The chain employs TRBV21-1 and TRBJ1-4; the listed D gene, TRBD1, was not tested against the DNA. TRBV21-1 has pseudogene status. The CDR3 length is 17 residues. CDR3 in DNA: TGTGCCAGCAGCAAAGCCCGCCGACAGAGCAGAAATGAAAAACTGTTTTTT. The encoded protein is CASSKARRQSRNEKLFF.

This clone was observed a handful of times. V is TRBV30 and J is TRBJ1-4, with 7 bases lining up with TRBD1. The V and J ends lost 4 bases and 8 bases, in that order; junction bases with no gene match: 7. CDR1 and CDR2 from the germline V gene are GTSNPN and SVGIG (reference sequence). The CDR3 sequence is 13 residues long. The CDR3 region is CAWKSQGVEKLFF. Written as DNA, the CDR3 is TGTGCCTGGAAGTCTCAGGGGGTCGAAAAACTGTTTTTT.

The rearrangement uses TRBV7-2 and TRBJ2-7; the match to TRBD2 covers 7 bases. The CDR3 covers 14 residues. V shed 1 base and J 3 bases; nucleotides not matched to a gene: 3. Germline V gene sequence: CDR1 SGHTA, CDR2 FQGNSA. The CDR3, as DNA: TGTGCCAGCAGCTTAGGCGGCGGGAGCTACGAGCAGTACTTC. It translates to CASSLGGGSYEQYF.

The CDR3 loop is CASSFLTSGSYEQFF. The DNA for the CDR3 is TGTGCCAGCAGCTTCCTGACTAGCGGGAGCTATGAGCAGTTCTTC. V gene TRBV5-4 combines with J gene TRBJ2-1; TRBD2 agrees at 12 bases. Germline CDR1 and CDR2: SGHNT and YYREEE (reference sequence). This CDR3 region has 15 residues. V lost 2 bases to trimming and J lost 8 bases; unmatched junction nucleotides: 5.

This clone occurred a few times. The CDR3 spells CASIISVRASGGYTF. The CDR3 coding sequence is TGTGCCAGTATCATTTCCGTTAGGGCCAGCGGTGGCTACACCTTC. The V gene is TRBV19, the J gene TRBJ1-2; D gene uncertain. CDR3 size: 15 residues. Germline-derived CDR1 and CDR2 are LNHDA and SQIVND (reference sequence). V dropped 7 bases and J dropped 7 bases, with 22 bases sitting between them.

The V gene is TRBV11-2, the J gene TRBJ1-2, with D possibly TRBD1 on 5 matching bases. The CDR3 is made up of 13 amino acids. The V gene's germline CDR1 is SGHAT and CDR2 FQNNGV. Trimming shortened V by 5 bases and J by 10 bases, and 17 bases separated the two germline ends. In nucleotides, the CDR3 is TGTGCCAGCAGCCAACCGATGACAGAACCCTACACCTTC. Translating gives CASSQPMTEPYTF.

J is TRBJ1-2 and V is TRBV15; possible D gene TRBD1, 6 bases. Germline CDR1 LNHNV, CDR2 YYDKDF (reference sequence). This CDR3 has 13 amino acids. The ends were cut back, 5 bases at V and 8 bases at J, with 15 bases in the middle. CDR3 sequence: CATSGRTAQGYTF. CDR3 DNA sequence: TGTGCCACCAGCGGACGGACAGCACAGGGCTACACCTTC.

DNA for the CDR3: TGTGCCAGCACCCCGGCTGGGGCCAACGTCCTGACTTTC. Translating gives CASTPAGANVLTF. This sequence joins TRBV7-9 and TRBJ2-6; D is unclear. Trimming removed 7 bases from V and 2 bases from J, with 6 bases in between. Germline-derived CDR1 and CDR2 are SEHNR and FQNEAQ (reference sequence). CDR3 length: 13 amino acids.

V and J are TRBV7-2 and TRBJ2-1; 7 nucleotides match TRBD2. The germline V gene has CDR1 SGHTA and CDR2 FQGNSA. V lost 2 bases and J lost 5; bases outside the gene matches: 6. CDR3 size: 15 residues. This CDR3 reads CASSLLWEGNNEQFF. Written as DNA, the CDR3 is TGTGCCAGCAGCTTATTGTGGGAGGGCAACAATGAGCAGTTCTTC.

The chain recombines TRBV14 with TRBJ1-5; no firm D call. Germline assignment: CDR1 SGHDN and CDR2 FVKESK. V lost 2 bases and J 0 bases, leaving 5 bases between the germline ends. The CDR3 totals 14 residues. In DNA form, the CDR3 reads TGTGCCAGCAGCCAAAGCCATAGCAATCAGCCCCAGCATTTT. Translation: CASSQSHSNQPQHF.

The V call is TRBV7-2, the J call TRBJ2-7, with TRBD2 matching 8 bases. Germline assignment: CDR1 SGHTA and CDR2 FQGNSA. The CDR3 extends over 16 amino acids. V trimming: 5 bases; J trimming: 0 bases; junction bases outside the gene matches: 9. CDR3 DNA: TGTGCCAGCAGCGCCCGACTAGCGACAAGCTCCTACGAGCAGTACTTC. Translated, it gives CASSARLATSSYEQYF.

The rearrangement uses TRBV20-1 and TRBJ2-1, with 8 bases that match TRBD2. The CDR3 has 11 residues. Trimming took 2 bases from V and 13 from J; bases not matched to a gene: 4. Germline CDR1 and CDR2: DFQATT and SNEGSKA (reference sequence). CDR3 nucleotides: TGCAGTGCTAGAAGGAGCGGGAGTCAGTTCTTC. Translation: CSARRSGSQFF.

The chain uses TRBV11-2 and TRBJ2-3; TRBD2 aligns across 14 bases. This CDR3 is built from 18 residues. Germline-derived CDR1 and CDR2 are SGHAT and FQNNGV. The trim removed 4 bases at V and 1 base at J, leaving 7 bases unmatched. In nucleotides, the CDR3 is TGTGCCAGCAGCTCAAGACTAGCGGGAGGGCCCGGCACAGATACGCAGTATTTT. It yields the protein CASSSRLAGGPGTDTQYF.

CDR3 region: CASSFGQVEQFF. Written as DNA, the CDR3 is TGCGCCAGCAGCTTTGGACAGGTCGAGCAGTTCTTC. The chain recombines TRBV5-1 with TRBJ2-1, with 7 bases that match TRBD1. From germline, CDR1 is SGHRS and CDR2 YFSETQ. The CDR3 spans 12 residues. V shed 2 bases, J shed 10 bases, and the junction held 3 bases outside the gene matches.